The source of this TCR beta chain is a study of T cells in Graves' hyperthyroidism and ophthalmopathy. What was amplified from RNA transcripts were TCR beta CDR3 regions. In the first-round RT-PCR of the TCR CDR3, the HTBI primer set was used. Each CDR3 protein gets one entry after TCRdb re-called the multiplex PCR reads with MiXCR. The sample has around 700,000 distinct CDR3 sequences, around 19% seen once. There are a few counts of this clonotype. Its target is not known. Broader study findings: From stable hyperthyroidism, ophthalmopathy was set apart by a 13 V-J model. Blood also carried most thyroid clonotypes expanded above 0.001.

Investigators excluded patients with uncontrolled infection, other autoimmune disease, pregnancy or lactation. Clinicians diagnosed patients from clinical symptoms, serum thyroxine and TRAb, thyroid ultrasound and orbital computed tomography. Trimming stripped 1 base from V and 1 base from J, with 14 bases between. The CDR3 loop spans 16 amino acids. CDR1 and CDR2 (germline): MGHRA, YSYEKL. The TCR sequence derives from a woman in her fifties or sixties with Graves' hyperthyroidism that later progressed to Graves' ophthalmopathy. Material: blood. The chain employs TRBV4-1 and TRBJ2-7; TRBD2 might be the D (6 bases). The CDR3 DNA reads TGCGCCAGCAGCCAAGCTCTGGGAGGAAGGTCCTACGAGCAGTACTTC. Translation: CASSQALGGRSYEQYF.